This entry lists 9 T cell receptor beta chains sequenced from one sample in a study of cytomegalovirus exposure and HLA in healthy donors. Primers included in the PCR were 60 Vbeta and 13 Jbeta primers. The data were produced by immunoSEQ multiplex PCR, yet TCRdb's version contains in-frame clones alone and is incomplete. Found here are 150,000 to 200,000 clones, approximately 80% of them singletons; the top ten hold 1.3% to 1.5%. The sample comprised PBMCs. The receptors were gathered from a girl aged 5-17 years in good health and CMV-seropositive.

V usage is TRBV6-4 and J usage is TRBJ2-2, with D tentatively TRBD1 (5 bases). Per germline, CDR1 MRHNA and CDR2 SNTAGT. This CDR3 has 14 residues. With 0 bases removed from V and 5 bases from J, the gap between germline ends came to 7 bases. DNA of the CDR3: TGTGCCAGCAGTGACTCGGCAGGGACCGGGGAGCTGTTTTTT. Encoded protein: CASSDSAGTGELFF.

This clone was recorded once. This chain connects TRBV27 to TRBJ2-7; TRBD2 is a possible D gene (5 bases). The V and J ends lost 5 bases and 3 bases respectively, with 11 bases between them. Germline V gives CDR1 MNHEY, CDR2 SMNVEV (reference sequence). The CDR3 sequence is 13 residues long. CDR3 coding DNA: TGTGCCAGCAGTCCGGGAAACTACTACGAGCAGTACTTC. This codes for CASSPGNYYEQYF.

As regards this clone: At one of its ends the junction is not consistent with the germline gene, which may arise from a read error. Other DNA sequences in the sample encode the same CDR3. This chain links TRBV6-6 with TRBJ2-2; the match to TRBD2 covers 7 bases. Germline lookup yields CDR1 MNHNY and CDR2 SVGAGI (reference sequence). This CDR3 has 14 residues. The CDR3 DNA reads TGTGCCAGCGGAAGGACTAGTAGGTTCGGGGAGTTGTTTTTT. It encodes CASGRTSRFGELFF.

The chain is built from TRBV27 and TRBJ2-7; D might be TRBD2 (6 bases). The germline V and J ends were trimmed by 7 bases and 3 bases, with 13 bases remaining between them. CDR3 size: 13 residues. The germline V gene encodes CDR1 MNHEY and CDR2 SMNVEV (reference sequence). In nucleotides, the CDR3 is TGTGCCAGCAAGACGGTGACTAGCTACGAGCAGTACTTC. Its translation is CASKTVTSYEQYF.

CDR3 region: CASSSSWTRGDTQYF. Written as DNA, the CDR3 is TGTGCCAGCAGTTCATCCTGGACTCGGGGAGATACGCAGTATTTT. The chain couples TRBV27 to TRBJ2-3; possible D gene TRBD2, 5 bases. Germline V CDR1 and CDR2: MNHEY, SMNVEV (reference sequence). The CDR3 has 15 residues. Between the trimmed V and J ends, which lost 4 bases and 5 bases, there was a span of 16 bases.

The chain recombines TRBV14 with TRBJ2-1; 12 bases agree with TRBD2. The CDR3 length is 17 residues. Germline CDR1 and CDR2: SGHDN and FVKESK. The J segment lost 9 bases and the V segment lost 0 bases, leaving 9 bases of the junction unmatched. DNA for the CDR3: TGTGCCAGCAGCCAAGATTTGTGGGGACTAGCGGGCAGTGAGCAGTTCTTC. Amino acid sequence: CASSQDLWGLAGSEQFF.

Concerning this clone itself: Other DNA sequences in this specimen translate into the identical CDR3. This rearrangement joins TRBV29-1 to TRBJ2-7, with 9 positions matching TRBD2. Germline CDR1 is SQVTM and CDR2 is ANQGSEA. This CDR3 contains 16 residues. Germline trimming cut 3 bases from V and 6 bases from J; bases unmatched to any gene: 15. The CDR3 DNA follows: TGCAGCGTTGAGGCGGGAGGGGGAGGTAGCGGGACCGAGCAGTACTTC. It specifies CSVEAGGGGSGTEQYF.

This clone was counted a few times. This rearrangement joins TRBV14 to TRBJ1-1; D perhaps matches TRBD1 (6 bases). This CDR3 has 17 amino acids. Trimming pared 2 bases from V and 1 base from J, leaving 17 bases between. CDR1 is SGHDN and CDR2 is FVKESK in the germline V gene. The CDR3 DNA is TGTGCCAGCAGCCAACCTTCTCCTTTGACAGGGAACACTGAAGCTTTCTTT. It encodes CASSQPSPLTGNTEAFF.

Only one count was recorded for this clone. In nucleotides, the CDR3 is TGTGCCAGCAGTGGACCACCGACAGGGCGGCTTCCTCATACGCAGTATTTT. This sequence encodes CASSGPPTGRLPHTQYF. The J gene is TRBJ2-3, the V gene TRBV6-1, with 7 bases matching TRBD1. The germline V gene has CDR1 MNHNS and CDR2 SASEGT. Trimming removed 4 bases from V and 7 bases from J; junction bases left unmatched: 17. CDR3 length equals 17 residues.